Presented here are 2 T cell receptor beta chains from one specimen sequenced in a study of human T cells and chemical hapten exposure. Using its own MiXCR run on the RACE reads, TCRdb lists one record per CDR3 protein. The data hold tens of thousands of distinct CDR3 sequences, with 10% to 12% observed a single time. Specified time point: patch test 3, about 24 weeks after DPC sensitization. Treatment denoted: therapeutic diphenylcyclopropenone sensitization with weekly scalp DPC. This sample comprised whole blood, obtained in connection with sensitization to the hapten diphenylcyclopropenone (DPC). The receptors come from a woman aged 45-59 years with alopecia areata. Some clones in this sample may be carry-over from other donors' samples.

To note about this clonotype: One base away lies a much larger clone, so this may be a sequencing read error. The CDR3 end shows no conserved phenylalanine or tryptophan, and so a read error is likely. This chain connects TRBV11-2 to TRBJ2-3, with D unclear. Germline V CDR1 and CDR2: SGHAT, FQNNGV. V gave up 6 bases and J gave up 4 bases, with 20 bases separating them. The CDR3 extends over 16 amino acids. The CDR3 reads CASSSPRKRQSDTQYL. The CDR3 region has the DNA TGTGCCAGCAGTTCTCCGAGGAAGCGCCAATCAGATACGCAGTATTTA.

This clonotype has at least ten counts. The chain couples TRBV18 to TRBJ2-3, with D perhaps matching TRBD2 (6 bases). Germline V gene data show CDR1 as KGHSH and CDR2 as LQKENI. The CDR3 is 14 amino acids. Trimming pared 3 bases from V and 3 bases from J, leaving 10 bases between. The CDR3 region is CASSPTGTTDTQYF. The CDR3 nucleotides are TGTGCCAGCTCACCCACCGGGACTACAGATACGCAGTATTTT.